A selection of T cell receptor beta chains follows, all from one sample in a study of T cells in Graves' hyperthyroidism and ophthalmopathy. TCRdb re-called the multiplex PCR reads through MiXCR, storing one row per CDR3 protein. The sample contains 300,000 or so distinct CDR3 sequences, roughly 21% of which appear only once. Source material: blood. The receptor set was obtained from a woman between 45 and 60 years old with Graves' hyperthyroidism. Each CDR3 is given with its conserved first and last residue. Fields, in order: J gene, V gene, clone size, CDR3 protein. The size field is filled for only some rows; it gives once, few, many or a size class.

J: TRBJ1-1
V: TRBV6-1
size: many
CDR3: CASTLARGTTEAFF

J: TRBJ1-4
V: TRBV10-3
size: many
CDR3: CAITHSPNEKLFF

J: TRBJ2-7
V: TRBV28
size: many
CDR3: CASSPTGLAAFSSPRGAYEQYF

J: TRBJ2-2
V: TRBV7-3
size: many
CDR3: CASSSPKGLAATGELFF

J: TRBJ2-5
V: TRBV29-1
size: many
CDR3: CSVEGVAGGGETQYF

J: TRBJ1-2
V: TRBV2
size: many
CDR3: CARNEGQSYGYTF

J: TRBJ2-5
V: TRBV2
size: few
CDR3: CASSEFTTGGTQYF

J: TRBJ2-7
V: TRBV24-1
size: .
CDR3: CATSESPGAHGQYF

J: TRBJ1-1
V: TRBV7-3
size: many
CDR3: CASSPTDRARVAFF

J: TRBJ2-2
V: TRBV5-1
size: many
CDR3: CASSLDAGGTGELFF

J: TRBJ1-1
V: TRBV5-1
size: many
CDR3: CASSPGRWNTEAFF

J: TRBJ2-3
V: TRBV14
size: .
CDR3: CASSQEGDTQYF

J: TRBJ2-7
V: TRBV10-3
size: .
CDR3: CAMGGGNEQYF

J: TRBJ1-1
V: TRBV18
size: many
CDR3: CASSPRVNTEAFF

J: TRBJ1-3
V: TRBV14
size: many
CDR3: CASSPGGTTDTIYF